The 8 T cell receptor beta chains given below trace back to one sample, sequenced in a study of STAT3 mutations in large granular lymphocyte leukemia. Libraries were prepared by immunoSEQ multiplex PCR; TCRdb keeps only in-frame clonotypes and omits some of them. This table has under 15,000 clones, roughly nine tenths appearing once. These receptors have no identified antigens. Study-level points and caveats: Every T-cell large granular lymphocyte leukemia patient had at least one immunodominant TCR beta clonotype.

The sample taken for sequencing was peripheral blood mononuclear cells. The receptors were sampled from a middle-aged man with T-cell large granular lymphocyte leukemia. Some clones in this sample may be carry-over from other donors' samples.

This CDR3 is CASSLVPGRVTGELFF. The CDR3 bases are TGTGCCAGCAGCTTAGTGCCAGGGAGAGTCACCGGGGAGCTGTTTTTT. The chain is built from TRBV7-7 and TRBJ2-2; TRBD1 or TRBD2 may be the D gene (5 bases each). The V end was cut by 1 base, the J end by 4 bases, with 13 bases between. The length of the CDR3 is 16 residues. Germline V gives CDR1 SSHAT, CDR2 FNYEAQ (reference sequence).

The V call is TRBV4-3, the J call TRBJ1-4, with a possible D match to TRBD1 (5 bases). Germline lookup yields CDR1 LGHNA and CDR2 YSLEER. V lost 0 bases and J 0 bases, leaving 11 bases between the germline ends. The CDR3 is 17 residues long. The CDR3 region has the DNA TGCGCCAGCAGCCAAGACGGCAGGGAATCAACTAATGAAAAACTGTTTTTT. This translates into CASSQDGRESTNEKLFF.

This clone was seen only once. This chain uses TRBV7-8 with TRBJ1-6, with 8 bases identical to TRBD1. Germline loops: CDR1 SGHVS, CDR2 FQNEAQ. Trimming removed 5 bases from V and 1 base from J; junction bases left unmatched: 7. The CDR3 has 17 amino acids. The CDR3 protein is CASSPETGVSYNSPLHF. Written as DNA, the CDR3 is TGTGCCAGCAGCCCGGAGACAGGGGTATCCTATAATTCACCCCTCCACTTT.

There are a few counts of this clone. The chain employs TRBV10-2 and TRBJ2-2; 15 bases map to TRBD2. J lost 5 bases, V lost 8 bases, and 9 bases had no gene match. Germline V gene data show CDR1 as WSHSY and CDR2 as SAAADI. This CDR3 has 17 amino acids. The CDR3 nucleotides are TGCGCCAGCGTAAGGGGACTAGCGGGGGGACGGACCGGGGAGCTGTTTTTT. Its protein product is CASVRGLAGGRTGELFF.

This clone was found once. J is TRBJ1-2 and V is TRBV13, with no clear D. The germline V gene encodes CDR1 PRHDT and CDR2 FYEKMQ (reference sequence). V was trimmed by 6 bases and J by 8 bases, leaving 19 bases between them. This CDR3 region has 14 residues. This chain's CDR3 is CASSRGRPPGGYTF. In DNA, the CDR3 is TGTGCCAGCAGTCGCGGCAGGCCCCCGGGCGGCTACACCTTC.

The CDR3 region is CASSLGSLTYEQYF. The CDR3 coding sequence is TGTGCCAGCAGCTTGGGGTCCCTAACCTACGAGCAGTACTTC. The rearrangement uses TRBV5-4 and TRBJ2-7; D ambiguous. With 0 bases removed from V and 2 bases from J, the gap between germline ends came to 9 bases. Germline assignment: CDR1 SGHNT and CDR2 YYREEE (reference sequence). This CDR3 has 14 amino acids.

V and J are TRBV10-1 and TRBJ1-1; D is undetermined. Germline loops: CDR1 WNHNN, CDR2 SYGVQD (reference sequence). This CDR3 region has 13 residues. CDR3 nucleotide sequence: TGCGCTCACTACGGGAGGTGGTCCACTGAAGCTTTCTTT. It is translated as CAHYGRWSTEAFF.

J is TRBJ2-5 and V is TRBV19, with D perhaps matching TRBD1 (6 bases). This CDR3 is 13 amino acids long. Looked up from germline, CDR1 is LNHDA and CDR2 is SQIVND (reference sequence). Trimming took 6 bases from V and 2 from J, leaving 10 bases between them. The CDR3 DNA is TGTGCCAGTAGCCGGACAGTTCAAGAGACCCAGTACTTC. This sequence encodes CASSRTVQETQYF.